These T cell receptor beta chains were read from a single sample in a study of neoadjuvant nivolumab and ipilimumab in lung cancer. TCRdb's table, derived via immunoSEQ multiplex PCR, lists solely in-frame clones and lacks some. The sample comprises tens of thousands of clones, 83% of which are singletons, and approximately 5.1% rests with the top ten. This sample comprised tumor tissue, obtained after neoadjuvant nivolumab, alone or with ipilimumab, at or shortly before surgery. These receptors originate from an adult with non-small cell lung cancer. The CDR3 runs from the conserved cysteine through the conserved F or W. D genes are given only for firm matches. A row's size may be missing; if present it is once, few, many or a size class.

cdr3_length	clone_size	d_call	v_call	j_call	cdr3_nt	cdr3_aa
15	-	-	TRBV7-9	TRBJ2-5	TGTGCCAGCAGCTTAGTCGGAGGAATAGCAACGACCCAGTACTTC	CASSLVGGIATTQYF
16	-	TRBD2	TRBV4-2	TRBJ2-1	TGTGCCAGCAGCCAAGATCCTAGCGGGCTATACAATGAGCAGTTCTTC	CASSQDPSGLYNEQFF
18	-	TRBD2	TRBV18	TRBJ2-7	TGTGCCAGCTCACCACCTGGACAGGGAGGACTAGCGGGAGGGCCTCGATCCTTC	CASSPPGQGGLAGGPRSF
15	-	-	TRBV5-5	TRBJ2-7	TGTGCCAGCAGCTTTGGAACTACCCCTGGGGGGGAGCAGTACTTC	CASSFGTTPGGEQYF
15	-	-	TRBV7-2	TRBJ1-5	TGTGCCAGCAGCTTAAACAGGCATAGCAATCAGCCCCAGCATTTT	CASSLNRHSNQPQHF
14	few	TRBD1	TRBV5-6	TRBJ2-4	TGTGCCAGCAGCGTCAGGGGGCGTTGGAACATTCAGTACTTC	CASSVRGRWNIQYF
12	-	-	TRBV28	TRBJ2-7	TGTGCCAGCAGTTCAGGACGCTACGAGCAGTACTTC	CASSSGRYEQYF
15	-	TRBD1	TRBV6-5	TRBJ2-3	TGTGCCAGCAGTTATTCGGACAGGGTGACAGATACGCAGTATTTT	CASSYSDRVTDTQYF
13	-	-	TRBV5-6	TRBJ2-7	TGTGCCAGCAGCTTGGTTGATACCTACGAGCAGTACTTC	CASSLVDTYEQYF
12	-	TRBD1	TRBV29-1	TRBJ1-1	TGCAGCGCAGGGGGCCAGGGGGTGTCGGCTTTCTTT	CSAGGQGVSAFF
12	once	-	TRBV2	TRBJ2-7	TGTGCCAGCAGTGTGAGGAACTACGAGCAGTACTTC	CASSVRNYEQYF
14	-	-	TRBV29-1	TRBJ1-1	TGCAGCGTTCGGCCCCCAGTTATGAACACTGAAGCTTTCTTT	CSVRPPVMNTEAFF
13	-	-	TRBV7-9	TRBJ2-6	TGTGCCAGCAGCTTAAATGGGGCCAACGTCCTGACTTTC	CASSLNGANVLTF
15	-	TRBD2	TRBV5-1	TRBJ2-5	TGCGCCAGCAGCACACTAGCGGGCCCTCAAGAGACCCAGTACTTC	CASSTLAGPQETQYF
14	-	-	TRBV10-3	TRBJ2-7	TGTGCCATCAGCCTAACTAGTAGGTCGTACGAGCAGTACTTC	CAISLTSRSYEQYF
14	-	-	TRBV7-8	TRBJ1-2	TGTGCCAGCAGCTCAACAGGGAGCTTTGATGGCTACACCTTC	CASSSTGSFDGYTF
15	-	-	TRBV30	TRBJ2-7	TGTGCCTGGGACTTTTCGGGGGCCACAAACTACGAGCAGTACTTC	CAWDFSGATNYEQYF
14	-	-	TRBV5-6	TRBJ2-4	TGTGCCAGCAGCTTGTCTAGCGCGAGAAACATTCAGTACTTC	CASSLSSARNIQYF
14	once	-	TRBV2	TRBJ2-2	TGTGCCAGCAGTTCACTAGCAGCTACCGGGGAGCTGTTTTTT	CASSSLAATGELFF
17	-	TRBD2	TRBV5-1	TRBJ2-1	TGCGCCAGCAGCTTGGAAGGTGGCGGGGGCTCCTACAATGAGCAGTTCTTC	CASSLEGGGGSYNEQFF
16	-	-	TRBV10-2	TRBJ2-2	TGCGCCAGCACGGTAGAGGGGGGCAACCTTTTGGGGGAGCTGTTTTTT	CASTVEGGNLLGELFF
15	-	-	TRBV5-4	TRBJ2-5	TGTGCCAGCACGGCTAGCCCCGGGATCACAAAGACCCAGTACTTC	CASTASPGITKTQYF
13	-	-	TRBV7-3	TRBJ2-2	TGTGCCAGCAGCCCAGGGGTCGGCGGGGAGCTGTTTTTT	CASSPGVGGELFF
11	few	-	TRBV29-1	TRBJ1-2	TGCAGCGTTGCCGGACATGAGGGCTACACCTTC	CSVAGHEGYTF
15	-	TRBD1	TRBV6-1	TRBJ1-2	TGTGCCAGCACCCCGACAGGGAGTTCTAACTATGGCTACACCTTC	CASTPTGSSNYGYTF
12	-	TRBD1	TRBV5-1	TRBJ1-1	TGCGCCAGCAGCTTGCAGGGGGCGGGAGCTTTCTTT	CASSLQGAGAFF
15	-	-	TRBV9	TRBJ2-1	TGTGCCAGCAGCCCTGGGGAACCCTCCTACAATGAGCAGTTCTTC	CASSPGEPSYNEQFF
15	-	-	TRBV7-2	TRBJ2-3	TGTGCCAGCAGCTTAACGGGGGGCCGAGGGGATACGCAGTATTTT	CASSLTGGRGDTQYF
11	-	-	TRBV5-6	TRBJ2-7	TGTGCCAGCAGCGACTTCGTCGAGCAGTACTTC	CASSDFVEQYF
13	-	TRBD1	TRBV30	TRBJ1-1	TGTGCCTGGACAGGGACAGCCGGTACTGAAGCTTTCTTT	CAWTGTAGTEAFF
15	-	-	TRBV7-2	TRBJ1-4	TGTGCCAGCAGCTTAGTGGGGGGAGAGCATGAAAAACTGTTTTTT	CASSLVGGEHEKLFF
14	-	TRBD2	TRBV29-1	TRBJ2-7	TGCAGCGCCCTTAGCGGGGCCAGCTCCTACGAGCAGTACTTC	CSALSGASSYEQYF
13	-	-	TRBV5-6	TRBJ2-4	TGTGCCAGCAGCTTGATAGCCAAAAACATTCAGTACTTC	CASSLIAKNIQYF
11	-	-	TRBV29-1	TRBJ2-7	TGCAGCGCTTGGAATAGCTACGAGCAGTACTTC	CSAWNSYEQYF
17	few	TRBD2	TRBV6-1	TRBJ2-1	TGTGCCAGCAGTGGTGGGGTAGCGGGTATCTCCTACAATGAGCAGTTCTTC	CASSGGVAGISYNEQFF
15	-	-	TRBV18	TRBJ2-1	TGTGCCAGCTCATCACTCCAAGGCTCCTACAATGAGCAGTTCTTC	CASSSLQGSYNEQFF
16	-	TRBD1	TRBV18	TRBJ2-7	TGTGCCAGCTCACCGGTCTCCGGGACAGCTCACTACGAGCAGTACTTC	CASSPVSGTAHYEQYF
15	few	-	TRBV5-4	TRBJ1-1	TGTGCCAGCAGCTTGAGCACGAAACCGAACACTGAAGCTTTCTTT	CASSLSTKPNTEAFF
12	once	-	TRBV9	TRBJ2-2	TGTGCCAGCAGGACAGGCTCAGGGGAGCTGTTTTTT	CASRTGSGELFF
14	once	-	TRBV6-5	TRBJ2-5	TGTGCCAGCAGTTACAATACAGGGCCCGAGACCCAGTACTTC	CASSYNTGPETQYF
14	-	TRBD1	TRBV6-4	TRBJ2-7	TGTGCCAGCAGTGACAGGGACAGGGCCCTCGAGCAGTACTTC	CASSDRDRALEQYF
14	-	-	TRBV11-1	TRBJ2-2	TGTGCCAGCAGCGGGTTCAGGGTGAGCGGGGAGCTGTTTTTT	CASSGFRVSGELFF
13	-	TRBD1	TRBV2	TRBJ2-7	TGTGCCAGCAGGGGCAGGGGGCTAAGCGAGCAGTACTTC	CASRGRGLSEQYF
10	-	-	TRBV4-1	TRBJ2-1	TGCGCCAGCAGCCACAATGAGCAGTTCTTC	CASSHNEQFF
17	-	-	TRBV4-3	TRBJ1-4	TGCGCCAGCGCGCCCAATCTAGGAGGAGCAACTAATGAAAAACTGTTTTTT	CASAPNLGGATNEKLFF
14	-	TRBD2	TRBV7-2	TRBJ2-7	TGTGCCAGCGGCCATGGCGGGAGCTCCTACGAGCAGTACTTC	CASGHGGSSYEQYF
15	-	-	TRBV7-2	TRBJ1-2	TGTGCCAGCAGCGCCAACGGCGGCGGGAACTATGGCTACACCTTC	CASSANGGGNYGYTF